This TCR beta chain stems from a study of Tregs in tolerant kidney transplant recipients. General observations from the study: Tolerant patients' donor-specific Tregs expanded beyond overall Tregs, suggesting antigen-driven growth.

In germline, CDR1 is GTSNPN, CDR2 SVGIG (reference sequence). Trimming took 3 bases from V and 7 from J, leaving 9 bases between them. The CDR3 covers 12 residues. The repertoire was sequenced with immunoSEQ multiplex PCR; TCRdb's copy has only in-frame clones and lacks some. The table lists 75,000 to 100,000 clones, 90% to 95% of them singletons. Related graft donors supplied nonmyeloablative bone marrow transplants, and mixed chimerism was transient. Unstimulated Tregs (CD4+CD25+CD127-) and CD4+CD25- non-Tregs were sorted from PBMCs. As regards this clone: Its antigen remains unknown. Distinct nucleotide sequences in the sample also encode this CDR3.

The receptor comes from a human patient who received a combined kidney and bone marrow transplant. The T cells may come from the graft donor. The material sequenced was CD4+ T cells from blood (PBMCs), taken 12 months after the transplant. The chain uses TRBV30 and TRBJ2-2; D possibly corresponds to TRBD1 (6 bases). The CDR3, as DNA: TGTGCCTGGAGCAGGGGAATCGGGGAGCTGTTTTTT. Its protein product is CAWSRGIGELFF.